This TCR beta chain was identified in a study of blood T cell repertoires in COVID-19. Background on the study: Specimens from acute and convalescent COVID-19 originated in the United States, Italy and Spain. From T cells, B-cell-depleted T cells, or PBMCs came the material, which was cDNA or gDNA.

Per the original methods: Nucleated cell counts were estimated from reference gene primer amplification. Libraries were prepared by immunoSEQ multiplex PCR; TCRdb keeps only in-frame clonotypes and omits some of them. V and J calls and clone size are those listed in that table; D and trimming were worked out from the DNA. The sample lists around 210,000 clones, around four fifths occurring once. Seattle cases were enrolled at active infection and followed longitudinally. Trimming took 7 bases from V and 8 from J; bases not matched to a gene: 10. The CDR3 length is 13 residues. Germline V gene lookup returns CDR1 MNHEY and CDR2 SVGAGI.

The sequenced sample was peripheral blood. This receptor was identified in a man in his 60s with COVID-19, enrolled during active disease. This rearrangement joins TRBV6-5 to TRBJ1-2, with 7 bases fitting TRBD1. The DNA of the CDR3 is TGTGCCAGCAAGGAGGGGGCAGACAAAGGCTACACCTTC. Translation: CASKEGADKGYTF.